Below, 9 T cell receptor beta chains from the same sample are listed, as sequenced in a study of T cell changes during pregnancy in multiple sclerosis. Measured with immunoSEQ multiplex PCR; TCRdb has only the in-frame clones, and not every one. Altogether around 110,000 clones are present, about 89% being singletons, with the ten largest covering roughly 1.6%. Sequenced material: peripheral blood, taken before pregnancy. The receptor set was obtained from a female donor with multiple sclerosis, enrolled in a pregnancy study.

This chain uses TRBV11-3 with TRBJ2-5, with 9 bases that match TRBD1. This CDR3 has 15 residues. V lost 4 bases and J lost 5; bases outside the gene matches: 8. Germline V CDR1 and CDR2: SGHNT, YENEEA. In DNA, the CDR3 is TGTGCCAGCAGCTGGAACAGGGGGCGATCGGAGACCCAGTACTTC. Protein: CASSWNRGRSETQYF.

The chain recombines TRBV4-3 with TRBJ1-2; D uncertain. V was pared by 0 bases and J by 7 bases, with 15 bases between. Germline loops: CDR1 LGHNA, CDR2 YSLEER. The CDR3 runs 15 residues. The CDR3 region is CASSQDRMGSGGYTF. Here the CDR3 DNA reads TGCGCCAGCAGCCAAGATAGGATGGGTTCAGGTGGCTACACCTTC.

As regards this clone: The junction differs from germline at one of its ends, possibly a read error. The chain is built from TRBV7-7 and TRBJ2-1; 10 nucleotides align to TRBD2. CDR1 SSHAT and CDR2 FNYEAQ come from the germline V gene (reference sequence). This CDR3 region has 15 residues. Here the CDR3 DNA reads TGTGCTAGCAGCTTAGGGACTAGCGACTACAATGAGCAGTTCTTC. It encodes CASSLGTSDYNEQFF.

V gene TRBV7-8 combines with J gene TRBJ2-5; the match to TRBD2 covers 9 bases. The CDR3 totals 17 residues. Germline-derived CDR1 and CDR2 are SGHVS and FQNEAQ. V lost 2 bases and J lost 2; bases outside the gene matches: 9. This CDR3 is CASSLRGKRGAQETQYF. The CDR3, as DNA: TGTGCCAGCAGCTTACGGGGCAAGCGGGGGGCACAAGAGACCCAGTACTTC. Drawing the rest from reference TRBV7-8 and TRBJ2-5, the complete variable domain is GAGVSQSPRYKVAKRGQDVALRCDPISGHVSLFWYQQALGQGPEFLTYFQNEAQLDKSGLPSDRFFAERPEGSVSTLKIQRTQQEDSAVYLCASSLRGKRGAQETQYFGPGTRLLVL.

This chain connects TRBV7-9 to TRBJ2-3; 8 nucleotides agree with TRBD2. Per germline, CDR1 SEHNR and CDR2 FQNEAQ (reference sequence). V gave up 8 bases and J gave up 4 bases; unmatched junction bases: 11. The CDR3 is 15 residues long. The CDR3 spells CASGRRTSSADTQYF. The CDR3 DNA sequence: TGTGCCAGCGGCCGAAGGACTAGCAGTGCAGATACGCAGTATTTT.

The V gene is TRBV6-5, the J gene TRBJ2-7; D unclear. The CDR3 extends over 14 amino acids. Germline values: CDR1 MNHEY, CDR2 SVGAGI. Deletions cut 6 bases from V and 1 base from J, with 13 bases between. The CDR3 DNA reads TGTGCCAGCAGAGTCTCCGAGATTTCCTACGAGCAGTACTTC. Protein product: CASRVSEISYEQYF.

The V and J genes are TRBV11-3 and TRBJ2-2; D might be TRBD1 (5 bases). Trimming left V 5 bases short and J 0 bases short, with 10 bases between. There are 15 residues in the CDR3. CDR1 and CDR2 from the germline V gene are SGHNT and YENEEA. CDR3 sequence reads: CASSPTAPNTGELFF. In DNA, the CDR3 is TGTGCCAGCAGCCCGACAGCTCCGAACACCGGGGAGCTGTTTTTT.

In its sample, this clone was seen once. The chain carries TRBV6-1 and TRBJ2-1, with TRBD1 identical over 7 bases. The V and J ends lost 2 bases and 2 bases, in that order; junction bases with no gene match: 6. The CDR3 contains 16 residues. The germline gives CDR1 MNHNS, CDR2 SASEGT. The CDR3 loop reads CASSEKPGQTYNEQFF. DNA of the CDR3: TGTGCCAGCAGTGAAAAACCGGGACAGACCTACAATGAGCAGTTCTTC.

This sequence joins TRBV18 and TRBJ1-5, with D possibly matching TRBD1 (5 bases). The germline gives CDR1 KGHSH, CDR2 LQKENI. Deletions cut 4 bases from V and 6 bases from J, with 10 bases between. This CDR3 is built from 13 residues. The CDR3 DNA sequence: TGTGCCAGCTCACGAGGGGAGGCTCAGCCCCAGCATTTT. Amino acid sequence: CASSRGEAQPQHF.